This T cell receptor beta chain was profiled in a study of blood T cell repertoires in COVID-19. Study background: There were acute and convalescent COVID-19 samples, and they came from the United States, Italy and Spain. PBMCs, B-cell-depleted T cells, or T cells were the source of the cDNA or gDNA that made up the material.

The length of the CDR3 is 15 residues. CDR1 is MNHEY and CDR2 is SVGEGT in the germline V gene. V lost 4 bases, J lost 1 base, and 13 bases lay in between. Original data processing: Nucleated cell counts were estimated from reference gene primer amplification. Assay used: immunoSEQ multiplex PCR; TCRdb lists only in-frame clones, some missing. Clone size and V and J calls were adopted from that table, with D and trimming inferred from the DNA. The data contain 25,000 or so clones, 75% to 85% of them singletons. The V gene is TRBV6-2 or TRBV6-3, the J gene TRBJ2-5, with D maybe TRBD1 (6 bases). Sequenced sample: peripheral blood. This clonotype originated in a human donor in a cohort sampled during active COVID-19. The CDR3 DNA is TGTGCCAGCAGTTTCAATCAGGACAGCCAAGAGACCCAGTACTTC. Its translation: CASSFNQDSQETQYF.